This T cell receptor beta chain is from a study of T cell responses to AZD1222 COVID-19 vaccine. Repertoires were generated with immunoSEQ multiplex PCR, while TCRdb's copy carries only in-frame clones and drops some. This table has around 150,000 clones, about nine tenths appearing once. Germline V gene sequence: CDR1 LNHDA, CDR2 SQIVND (reference sequence). The CDR3 totals 13 residues. V was clipped by 9 bases and J by 4 bases, with 15 bases between them. Study results and limitations: Vaccine-related CD4 TCRs covered spike, predominating at 160-218 and 743-854. Baseline serology detected seropositivity in only five or six AZD1222 recipients. White British people made up most donors, females outnumbered males, and clonal diversity was possibly underestimated.

With regard to this clone: Its target is not known.

Pooling of second doses given at about 4 or about 12 weeks was done. V is TRBV19 and J is TRBJ1-2, with a weak D call TRBD1 (5 bases). Sample: peripheral blood, taken 28 days after the second AZD1222 dose. The TCR sequence derives from an adult who received the AZD1222 COVID-19 vaccine. CDR3 residues: CASLPRDGYGYTF. Written as DNA, the CDR3 is TGTGCCAGCCTCCCCCGGGACGGCTATGGCTACACCTTC.